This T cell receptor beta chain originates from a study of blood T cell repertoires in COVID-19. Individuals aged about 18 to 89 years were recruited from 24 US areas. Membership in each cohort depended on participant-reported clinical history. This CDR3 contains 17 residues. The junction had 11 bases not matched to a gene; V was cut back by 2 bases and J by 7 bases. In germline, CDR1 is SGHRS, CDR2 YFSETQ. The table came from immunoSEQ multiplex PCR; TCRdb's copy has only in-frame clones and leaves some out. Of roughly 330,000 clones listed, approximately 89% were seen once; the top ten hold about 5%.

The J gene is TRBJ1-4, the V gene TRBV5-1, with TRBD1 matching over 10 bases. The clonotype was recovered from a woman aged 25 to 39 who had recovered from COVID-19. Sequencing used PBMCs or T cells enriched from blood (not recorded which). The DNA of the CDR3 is TGCGCCAGCAGCTTACTCCCTCCCGGGACAGGGGTTGAAAAACTGTTTTTT. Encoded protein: CASSLLPPGTGVEKLFF.